What follows describes a single TCR beta chain. Antigen unknown. Some clones are missing from TCRdb's copy, which holds only in-frame ones; the method was immunoSEQ multiplex PCR. The repertoire has some 64,000 clones, roughly 87% of them found once; the top ten carry roughly a sixth. This entry comes from a study of T cell responses to AZD1222 COVID-19 vaccine. Study information: Second doses were pooled across both intervals (about 4 or about 12 weeks). Broader study findings: White British donors predominated, females outnumbered males, and clonal diversity was possibly underestimated. Spike-spanning, vaccine-associated CD4 TCRs were dominant at 160-218 and 743-854. Among spike-specific TCRs, nearly half reportedly target unmutated variant regions.

Germline V gene data show CDR1 as SGDLS and CDR2 as YYNGEE. The CDR3 runs to 16 residues. The V end lost 0 bases, the J end lost 9 bases, and 19 bases lay between the germline ends. Here the sequenced sample was peripheral blood, taken on day 0 of AZD1222 vaccination. The receptor's source is an adult in good health. The chain has TRBV9 and TRBJ2-1; no clear D. CDR3 sequence: CASSVAGNKPEAEQFF. CDR3 nucleotide sequence: TGTGCCAGCAGCGTAGCTGGAAACAAGCCTGAGGCTGAGCAGTTCTTC.